Shown below are 24 T cell receptor beta chains from a single sample sequenced in a study of T cells in Graves' hyperthyroidism and ophthalmopathy. RNA transcripts were the template for amplifying TCR beta CDR3 regions. Using the HTBI primer set, a first-round RT-PCR was run on the TCR CDR3. From the multiplex PCR reads, TCRdb called clonotypes with MiXCR, one entry per CDR3 protein. This table holds a few hundred thousand distinct CDR3 sequences, under 15% found once. The sample taken for sequencing was blood. These TCRs come from a woman between 18 and 29 years old with Graves' hyperthyroidism.

This clonotype was seen at least ten times. The V and J genes are TRBV29-1 and TRBJ2-5, with TRBD1 matching 11 bases. Germline CDR1 and CDR2: SQVTM and ANQGSEA. CDR3 length: 14 amino acids. V dropped 4 bases and J dropped 5; count of bases not matched to a gene: 6. In nucleotides, the CDR3 is TGCAGCGTTGGAAAGGGACAGGGGGTCGAGACCCAGTACTTC. Its translation: CSVGKGQGVETQYF.

Many counts were recorded for this clonotype. The gene calls are TRBV6-1 and TRBJ2-7; 8 positions match TRBD1. The germline V gene has CDR1 MNHNS and CDR2 SASEGT. The ends lost 0 bases at V and 3 bases at J; junction bases unmatched: 4. This CDR3 spans 15 amino acids. The CDR3 sequence is CASSEAWTGFYEQYV. In nucleotides, the CDR3 is TGTGCCAGCAGTGAAGCTTGGACAGGGTTCTACGAGCAGTACGTC.

The V and J genes are TRBV7-8 and TRBJ1-1; D is possibly TRBD1 (5 bases). Germline V CDR1 and CDR2: SGHVS, FQNEAQ. V gave up 4 bases and J gave up 0 bases, with 30 bases separating them. The CDR3 consists of 21 residues. CDR3 sequence reads: CASSYPGSGNSPGRVNTEAFF. CDR3 DNA: TGTGCCAGCAGCTATCCAGGGTCCGGCAACAGCCCCGGTCGGGTGAACACTGAAGCTTTCTTT.

There are many counts of this clonotype. V usage is TRBV20-1 and J usage is TRBJ2-5; D is unclear. V was shortened by 0 bases and J by 5 bases, with 16 bases between the two germline ends. The CDR3 consists of 15 residues. The germline V gene encodes CDR1 DFQATT and CDR2 SNEGSKA (reference sequence). The DNA of the CDR3 is TGCAGTGCTAGAGATAACAAGGTTTGGGCTGAGACCCAGTACTTC. Its protein is CSARDNKVWAETQYF.

V usage is TRBV28 and J usage is TRBJ2-7, with 10 bases aligning to TRBD1. CDR1 and CDR2 (germline): MDHEN, SYDVKM. V shed 5 bases, J shed 7 bases, and the junction held 5 bases outside the gene matches. There are 13 residues in the CDR3. CDR3 residues: CASSDRGLREQYV. DNA of the CDR3: TGTGCCAGCAGTGACAGGGGGCTGAGGGAGCAGTACGTC.

This clonotype was counted many times. The chain carries TRBV20-1 and TRBJ2-7; 8 bases align to TRBD2. With V trimmed by 0 bases and J by 0 bases, 4 bases remained unmatched. Germline V gene lookup returns CDR1 DFQATT and CDR2 SNEGSKA (reference sequence). The CDR3 has 15 amino acids. CDR3 in amino acids: CSAREVSGSSYEQYF. Written as DNA, the CDR3 is TGCAGTGCTAGAGAGGTGAGCGGGAGCTCCTACGAGCAGTACTTC.

This sequence joins TRBV14 and TRBJ2-6; 10 bases map to TRBD1. This CDR3 is 18 amino acids long. Trimming removed 4 bases from V and 4 bases from J; junction bases left unmatched: 10. Germline V lookup: CDR1 SGHDN, CDR2 FVKESK. For the CDR3, the DNA is TGTGCCAGCAGCCCGGACAGGGGGGGGGGAGCAGGGGCCAACGTCCTGACTTTC. Amino acid sequence: CASSPDRGGGAGANVLTF. Drawing the rest from reference TRBV14 and TRBJ2-6, the complete variable domain is EAGVTQFPSHSVIEKGQTVTLRCDPISGHDNLYWYRRVMGKEIKFLLHFVKESKQDESGMPNNRFLAERTGGTYSTLKVQPAELEDSGVYFCASSPDRGGGAGANVLTFGAGSRLTVL.

This clonotype was counted at least ten times. The V gene is TRBV11-2, the J gene TRBJ1-4; 8 bases map to TRBD1. There are 13 residues in the CDR3. CDR1 SGHAT and CDR2 FQNNGV come from the germline V gene. The J segment lost 11 bases and the V segment lost 0 bases, leaving 2 bases of the junction unmatched. In nucleotides, the CDR3 is TGTGCCAGCAGCTTAGAGGACAGGGCTAAACTGTTTTTT. Its protein is CASSLEDRAKLFF. The whole variable domain, remainder taken from reference TRBV11-2 and TRBJ1-4, is EAGVAQSPRYKIIEKRQSVAFWCNPISGHATLYWYQQILGQGPKLLIQFQNNGVVDDSQLPKDRFSAERLKGVDSTLKIQPAKLEDSAVYLCASSLEDRAKLFFGSGTQLSVL.

Ten or more counts support this clonotype. The chain uses TRBV6-5 and TRBJ2-7, with TRBD1 as a possible D gene (5 bases). Germline loops: CDR1 MNHEY, CDR2 SVGAGI. Trimming took off 2 bases at V and 7 bases at J, with 15 bases between the two ends. The CDR3 covers 14 residues. The CDR3 loop reads CASSYAKGSKEQYV. As DNA, the CDR3 is TGTGCCAGCAGTTACGCGAAGGGGTCGAAGGAGCAGTACGTC.

This clonotype was recorded many times. This chain joins TRBV7-9 and TRBJ1-2, with a possible D match to TRBD1 (5 bases). V dropped 4 bases and J dropped 8 bases, with 17 bases sitting between them. The CDR3 runs 14 residues. Germline V lookup: CDR1 SEHNR, CDR2 FQNEAQ (reference sequence). The CDR3 DNA reads as TGTGCCAGCAGCTCCTCCCTTACAGGAAAAGGCTACACCTTC. Encoded protein: CASSSSLTGKGYTF.

In this sample, this clonotype turned up many times. This chain links TRBV11-2 with TRBJ2-1; 10 bases fit TRBD2. After removal of 7 bases from V and 8 bases from J, the junction contained 14 bases not matched to a gene. The CDR3 has 16 amino acids. The germline V gene encodes CDR1 SGHAT and CDR2 FQNNGV. The CDR3: CASTPRAGGGSDEQFF. The DNA of the CDR3 is TGTGCCAGCACCCCTAGAGCGGGAGGGGGATCGGATGAGCAGTTCTTC.

The chain links TRBV10-3 to TRBJ2-1; 7 nucleotides agree with TRBD1. The V segment lost 6 bases and the J segment 10 bases; nucleotides outside the gene matches: 9. CDR3 size: 13 residues. In germline, CDR1 is ENHRY, CDR2 SYGVKD. CDR3 region: CAISRTGQNEQFF. DNA for the CDR3: TGTGCCATCAGCCGGACAGGTCAAAACGAGCAGTTCTTC.

This clonotype showed up many times. CDR3 coding DNA: TGTGCCAGCAGCCAAGATGAAGCGGGAGCGGGGGAGACCCAGTACTTC. Translating gives CASSQDEAGAGETQYF. The chain recombines TRBV3-1 with TRBJ2-5, with TRBD2 matching over 8 bases. The junction had 8 bases not matched to a gene; V was cut back by 0 bases and J by 5 bases. The CDR3 runs 16 residues. The germline CDR1 and CDR2 sequences are LGHDT and YNNKEL (reference sequence).

This chain connects TRBV30 to TRBJ2-5; D not resolved. Trimming stripped 1 base from V and 5 bases from J, with 11 bases between. CDR1 is GTSNPN and CDR2 is SVGIG in the germline V gene (reference sequence). This CDR3 region has 13 residues. CDR3 loop: CAWSAWLSETQYF. CDR3 sequence (DNA): TGTGCCTGGAGTGCCTGGCTTTCGGAGACCCAGTACTTC. Together with reference TRBV30 and TRBJ2-5, the CDR3 gives the full variable domain: SQTIHQWPATLVQPVGSPLSLECTVEGTSNPNLYWYRQAAGRGLQLLFYSVGIGQISSEVPQNLSASRPQDRQFILSSKKLLLSDSGFYLCAWSAWLSETQYFGPGTRLLVL.

The rearrangement uses TRBV6-1 and TRBJ2-1; 10 positions match TRBD2. CDR1 and CDR2 (germline): MNHNS, SASEGT. The CDR3 has 14 residues. The V and J ends lost 6 bases and 12 bases, in that order; junction bases with no gene match: 11. The CDR3 DNA is TGTGCCAGCAGGGGCGACAGGGGACTAGCGTCGCAGTTCTTC. Its protein is CASRGDRGLASQFF.

This clonotype occurred many times. This sequence joins TRBV28 and TRBJ1-2; unclear D gene. Germline V lookup: CDR1 MDHEN, CDR2 SYDVKM. The CDR3 loop spans 15 amino acids. The V gene lost 3 bases and the J gene lost 2 bases, with 13 bases spanning the gap. DNA of the CDR3: TGTGCCAGCAGTTTCCAACGGAGGAGGAACTATGGCTACACCTTC. Its protein product is CASSFQRRRNYGYTF.

The chain couples TRBV20-1 to TRBJ1-2; the D gene is possibly TRBD1 (6 bases). Germline V CDR1 and CDR2: DFQATT, SNEGSKA (reference sequence). The V and J ends lost 5 bases and 2 bases respectively, with 15 bases between them. The CDR3 is 14 residues long. CDR3 protein: CSAPGLTGNYGYTF. CDR3 sequence (DNA): TGCAGTGCTCCTGGGCTAACAGGGAACTATGGCTACACCTTC.

In this sample, this clonotype turned up many times. The chain employs TRBV12-3 or TRBV12-4 and TRBJ2-1; a weak D match, TRBD2 (6 bases). V shed 2 bases and J shed 4 bases, with 9 bases lying between them. The CDR3 sequence is 14 residues long. CDR3 loop: CASSLPGEYNEQFF. The DNA for the CDR3 is TGTGCCAGCAGTTTACCGGGAGAGTACAATGAGCAGTTCTTC.

This clonotype was seen more than once but under ten times. The chain carries TRBV7-2 and TRBJ1-3; maybe TRBD1 (5 bases). The V end lost 2 bases, the J end lost 8 bases, and 19 bases lay between the germline ends. Germline V gene sequence: CDR1 SGHTA, CDR2 FQGNSA. CDR3 length equals 16 residues. CDR3 sequence reads: CASSLRGGGGAYTIYF. In DNA, the CDR3 is TGTGCCAGCAGCTTACGGGGGGGGGGGGGAGCCTACACCATATATTTT.

V is TRBV30 and J is TRBJ2-2; tentative D call: TRBD2 (6 bases). CDR1 and CDR2 from the germline V gene are GTSNPN and SVGIG (reference sequence). Trimming pared 3 bases from V and 1 base from J, leaving 12 bases between. The CDR3 is 15 amino acids. The CDR3 region has the DNA TGTGCCTGGAGGCCACTAGCATTGAACACCGGGGAGCTGTTTTTT. Translation: CAWRPLALNTGELFF. Based on the CDR3 plus reference TRBV30 and TRBJ2-2, the full variable domain is SQTIHQWPATLVQPVGSPLSLECTVEGTSNPNLYWYRQAAGRGLQLLFYSVGIGQISSEVPQNLSASRPQDRQFILSSKKLLLSDSGFYLCAWRPLALNTGELFFGEGSRLTVL.

This clonotype was found many times. V and J are TRBV3-1 and TRBJ2-1; 10 positions agree with TRBD2. This CDR3 region has 17 residues. V shed 1 base and J 7 bases; nucleotides not matched to a gene: 10. Per germline, CDR1 LGHDT and CDR2 YNNKEL (reference sequence). The CDR3 region has the DNA TGTGCCAGCAGCCAAGTAGATCCGGGACTAGCGTTGAATGAGCAGTTCTTC. Translating it yields CASSQVDPGLALNEQFF.

This clonotype was seen a handful of times. DNA of the CDR3: TGTGCCAGCAGCTTAAGAGAAGGCCGCCCCAAAAACATTCAGTACTTC. Protein: CASSLREGRPKNIQYF. The chain couples TRBV7-2 to TRBJ2-4; the D is unclear. Trimming shortened V by 2 bases and J by 2 bases, and 13 bases separated the two germline ends. CDR1 and CDR2 from the germline V gene are SGHTA and FQGNSA. The CDR3 has 16 residues.

This clonotype has more than one count but fewer than ten. A much larger clone lies one base from this, so it may be a read error. The gene calls are TRBV20-1 and TRBJ2-3; D is unresolved. Per germline, CDR1 DFQATT and CDR2 SNEGSKA (reference sequence). V was clipped by 1 base and J by 2 bases, with 13 bases between them. The CDR3 runs 15 residues. CDR3 residues: CSARVPVGYTDTQYF. CDR3 DNA: TGCAGTGCTAGAGTCCCGGTCGGCTACACAGATACGCAGTATTTT.

This rearrangement joins TRBV4-1 to TRBJ2-7, with D unresolved. The length of the CDR3 is 14 residues. Germline CDR1 reads MGHRA; CDR2 reads YSYEKL. Trimming took 4 bases from V and 4 from J, leaving 14 bases between them. CDR3 nucleotide sequence: TGCGCCAGCAGCCTAACCGCGGACGCATACGAGCAGTACTTC. Its translation is CASSLTADAYEQYF.